A single sample gave rise to the 10 T cell receptor beta chains below, sequenced in a study of PD-L1 blockade in urothelial cancer (dated by TCRdb to between 2016 and 2019). Libraries were prepared through the immunoSEQ multiplex PCR assay. The table was pulled from immuneACCESS by TCRdb, which kept in-frame rearrangements only. Such tables lose some clones; where checked, under half of the loss comes from unresolved V genes, and the rest has no known cause. The sample table shows around 110,000 clones, and around 88% are seen once. 1.5% to 2% of the sample is taken by the ten largest. In the paper's terms, the time point label means: peripheral blood 6 weeks after treatment start. The sample here was PBMCs, taken around atezolizumab (anti-PD-L1) treatment. The receptors derive from a man between 60 and 75 years old with urothelial cancer.

This clone was observed once. V gene TRBV28 combines with J gene TRBJ1-1; the D is unclear. Germline loops: CDR1 MDHEN, CDR2 SYDVKM. The CDR3 spans 13 residues. Trimming left V 2 bases short and J 2 bases short, with 6 bases between. CDR3 coding DNA: TGTGCCAGCAGTTTAGTTACTAACACTGAAGCTTTCTTT. Amino acids: CASSLVTNTEAFF.

V gene TRBV6-5 combines with J gene TRBJ2-5, with no clear D. The CDR3 runs 14 residues. V was clipped by 0 bases and J by 9 bases, with 14 bases between them. CDR1 is MNHEY, CDR2 SVGAGI, per germline. CDR3 nucleotide sequence: TGTGCCAGCAGTTACTCCCGACAAGGTTTAGCCCAGTACTTC. This translates into CASSYSRQGLAQYF.

This clone was seen just once. This chain links TRBV16 with TRBJ2-1, with D possibly TRBD2 on 5 matching bases. With 1 base removed from V and 9 bases from J, the gap between germline ends came to 13 bases. Germline assignment: CDR1 KGHSY and CDR2 FQNENV. The CDR3 is 14 amino acids. The CDR3 protein is CASSQWTQAGEQFF. As DNA, the CDR3 is TGTGCCAGCAGCCAATGGACTCAGGCCGGTGAGCAGTTCTTC.

V gene TRBV11-3 combines with J gene TRBJ2-1; 9 bases align to TRBD2. Germline CDR1 is SGHNT and CDR2 is YENEEA. The CDR3 sequence is 15 residues long. V was clipped by 4 bases and J by 4 bases; unmatched bases: 5. The CDR3 reads CASSYSGGAYNEQFF. CDR3 nucleotides: TGTGCCAGCAGCTATAGCGGGGGAGCATACAATGAGCAGTTCTTC.

The gene calls are TRBV6-5 and TRBJ2-3, with D possibly being TRBD1 (6 bases). Germline V lookup: CDR1 MNHEY, CDR2 SVGAGI. Trimming took 8 bases from V and 1 from J, leaving 10 bases between them. CDR3 length: 13 residues. This chain's CDR3 is CASVPGGTDTQYF. The CDR3 DNA is TGTGCCAGCGTTCCAGGGGGCACAGATACGCAGTATTTT.

V usage is TRBV5-1 and J usage is TRBJ2-3, with 7 bases lining up with TRBD2. In germline, CDR1 is SGHRS, CDR2 YFSETQ. The CDR3 covers 15 residues. Losses at the gene ends were 0 bases for V and 2 bases for J; bases not matched to a gene: 3. CDR3 in amino acids: CASSLEGTNTDTQYF. The CDR3, as DNA: TGCGCCAGCAGCTTGGAAGGGACTAACACAGATACGCAGTATTTT. The variable domain in full, with the rest retrieved from reference TRBV5-1 and TRBJ2-3, is KAGVTQTPRYLIKTRGQQVTLSCSPISGHRSVSWYQQTPGQGLQFLFEYFSETQRNKGNFPGRFSGRQFSNSRSEMNVSTLELGDSALYLCASSLEGTNTDTQYFGPGTRLTVL.

V gene TRBV11-2 combines with J gene TRBJ2-7, with D maybe TRBD2 (5 bases). Trimming pared 5 bases from V and 5 bases from J, leaving 19 bases between. Germline lookup yields CDR1 SGHAT and CDR2 FQNNGV. CDR3 length equals 15 residues. The CDR3 here is CASSPDLSRGHEQYF. The CDR3 nucleotides are TGTGCCAGCAGCCCGGACCTCTCACGGGGTCACGAGCAGTACTTC.

The J gene is TRBJ2-1, the V gene TRBV4-2; D is possibly TRBD1 (6 bases). Trimming took off 2 bases at V and 0 bases at J, with 14 bases between the two ends. This CDR3 is built from 17 residues. Germline CDR1 reads LGHNA; CDR2 reads YNFKEQ. CDR3 loop: CASSQPRGRSSYNEQFF. The CDR3, as DNA: TGTGCCAGCAGCCAACCCAGGGGACGTAGCTCCTACAATGAGCAGTTCTTC.

The chain joins TRBV21-1 to TRBJ2-7; TRBD2 was called by the table and not checked on the DNA. TRBV21-1 is annotated as a pseudogene. CDR3 length equals 16 residues. Here the CDR3 reads CASSKRGLAGSYEQYF. In DNA form, the CDR3 reads TGTGCCAGCAGCAAGCGGGGACTAGCGGGGTCCTACGAGCAGTACTTC.

V gene TRBV4-1 combines with J gene TRBJ2-7, with a weak D call TRBD1 (6 bases). Per germline, CDR1 MGHRA and CDR2 YSYEKL. The ends were cut back, 2 bases at V and 1 base at J, with 12 bases in the middle. This CDR3 is built from 15 residues. The CDR3: CASSQSGHWSYEQYF. In nucleotides, the CDR3 is TGCGCCAGCAGCCAATCGGGACACTGGTCCTACGAGCAGTACTTC.